The source of this TCR beta chain is a study of T cell responses to AZD1222 COVID-19 vaccine. At the level of the study: Second-dose recipients at about 4 or about 12 weeks were treated as one pooled group. Study-wide results and caveats: CD4 TCRs associated with vaccination spanned spike, dominating at 160-218 and 743-854. Unmutated variant regions are reportedly the target of nearly half of TCRs that are spike-specific. A mostly white British donor set with more females was recruited, and clonal diversity was possibly underestimated.

The method was immunoSEQ multiplex PCR; TCRdb's version includes in-frame clones alone and lacks a portion of them. The sample comprises 100,000 or so clones, approximately 87% of which are singletons, and under 3% rests with the top ten. This CDR3 is built from 15 residues. Germline-derived CDR1 and CDR2 are SGHVS and FQNEAQ. V lost 3 bases, J lost 1 base, and 9 bases lay in between. On this clone: Its specificity is not known.

The chain has TRBV7-8 and TRBJ1-4, with D tentatively TRBD1 (6 bases). Specimen: peripheral blood, collected on day 0 of AZD1222 vaccination. The sequence derives from an adult in good health. The CDR3 is CASSFEQGTNEKLFF. CDR3 bases: TGTGCCAGCAGCTTCGAACAGGGAACTAATGAAAAACTGTTTTTT.